This T cell receptor beta chain was found in a study of T cell changes during pregnancy in multiple sclerosis. The protocol was immunoSEQ multiplex PCR, while the TCRdb copy is restricted to in-frame clones and leaves out a portion. In the table there are 45,000 to 60,000 clones, around 93% of which are singletons. This clone came up once. CDR1 and CDR2 from the germline V gene are SGHRS and YFSETQ. V was cut by 0 bases and J by 9 bases, with 13 bases left in between. The CDR3 loop spans 15 amino acids. The genes are TRBV5-1 and TRBJ1-6; D may be TRBD1 (5 bases). The sequences come from peripheral blood, collected in the second trimester of pregnancy. The receptor's source is a female donor with multiple sclerosis, enrolled in a pregnancy study. CDR3 sequence: CASSLAGGSGSPLHF. Written as DNA, the CDR3 is TGCGCCAGCAGCTTGGCCGGGGGAAGTGGTTCACCCCTCCACTTT.